This T cell receptor beta chain is from a study of CD8+ T cells in alopecia areata. Germline V CDR1 and CDR2: MNHNS, SASEGT. The CDR3 is 15 residues long. V lost 8 bases and J lost 1, with 17 bases in between. Following extraction, RNA underwent reverse transcription to cDNA, which served as the sequencing template. Sequencing used immunoSEQ multiplex PCR; TCRdb keeps in-frame clones, though not all of them. The sample comprises some 220,000 clones, 50% to 60% of which are singletons, and 1.6% rests with the top ten. The sample's treatment: oral pan-JAK inhibitor, 5-10 mg twice daily. The chain recombines TRBV6-1 with TRBJ1-2; D is undetermined. The sample was CD4+ T cells sorted from blood, taken at week 4, from a patient treated with tofacitinib. This TCR was recovered from a human donor with alopecia areata. DNA of the CDR3: TGTGCCAGCTTCTTCGGGCGAGAGAATAACTATGGCTACACCTTC. It translates to CASFFGRENNYGYTF.